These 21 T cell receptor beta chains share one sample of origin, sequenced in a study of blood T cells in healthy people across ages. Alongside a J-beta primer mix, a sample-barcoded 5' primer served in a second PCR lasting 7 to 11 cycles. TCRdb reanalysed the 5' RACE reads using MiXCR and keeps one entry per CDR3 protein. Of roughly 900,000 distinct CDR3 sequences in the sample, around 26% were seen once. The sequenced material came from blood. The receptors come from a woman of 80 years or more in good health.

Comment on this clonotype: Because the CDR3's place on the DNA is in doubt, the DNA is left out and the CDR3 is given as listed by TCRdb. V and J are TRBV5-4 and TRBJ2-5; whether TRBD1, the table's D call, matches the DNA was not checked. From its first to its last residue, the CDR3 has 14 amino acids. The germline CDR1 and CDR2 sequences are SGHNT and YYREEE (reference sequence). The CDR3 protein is CACSAGQREETQYF.

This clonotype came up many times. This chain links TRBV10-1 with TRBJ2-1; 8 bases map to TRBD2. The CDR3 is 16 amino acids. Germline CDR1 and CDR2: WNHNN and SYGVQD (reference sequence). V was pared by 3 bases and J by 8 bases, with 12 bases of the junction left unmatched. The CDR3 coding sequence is TGCGCCAGCAGTGACCTCCTGGGGACTAGTCAGTATGAGCAGTTCTTC. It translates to CASSDLLGTSQYEQFF.

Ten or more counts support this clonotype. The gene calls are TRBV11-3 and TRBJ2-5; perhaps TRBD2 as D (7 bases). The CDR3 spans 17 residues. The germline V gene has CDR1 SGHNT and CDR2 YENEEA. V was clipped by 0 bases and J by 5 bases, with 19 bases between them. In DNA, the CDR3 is TGTGCCAGCAGCTTAGATCCGAGAGGGGGGGCGTGGGAGACCCAGTACTTC. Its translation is CASSLDPRGGAWETQYF.

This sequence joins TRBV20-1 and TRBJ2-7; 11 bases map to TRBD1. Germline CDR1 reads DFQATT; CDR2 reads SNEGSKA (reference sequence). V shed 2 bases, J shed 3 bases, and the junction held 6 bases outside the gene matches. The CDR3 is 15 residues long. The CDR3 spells CSARHSGTGGYEQYF. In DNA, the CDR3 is TGCAGTGCTAGACACTCCGGGACAGGGGGCTACGAGCAGTACTTC.

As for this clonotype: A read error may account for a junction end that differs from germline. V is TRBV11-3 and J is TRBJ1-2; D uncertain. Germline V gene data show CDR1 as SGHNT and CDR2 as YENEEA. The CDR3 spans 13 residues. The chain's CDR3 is CASSLESGNGCTF. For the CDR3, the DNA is TGTGCCAGCAGCTTAGAATCCGGGAATGGCTGCACCTTC.

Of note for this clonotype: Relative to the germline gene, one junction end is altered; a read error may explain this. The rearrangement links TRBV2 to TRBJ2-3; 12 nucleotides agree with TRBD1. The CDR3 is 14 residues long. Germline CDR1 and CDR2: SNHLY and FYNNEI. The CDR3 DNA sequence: TGTGCCAGCAAGGGACAGGGGGCGTCAGATACGCGGTATTTT. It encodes CASKGQGASDTRYF.

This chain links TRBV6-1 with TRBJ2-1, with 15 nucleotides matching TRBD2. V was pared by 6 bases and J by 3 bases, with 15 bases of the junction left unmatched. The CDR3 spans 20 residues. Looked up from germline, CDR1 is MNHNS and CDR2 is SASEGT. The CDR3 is CASRLTFWTSGGVNYNEQFF. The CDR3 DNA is TGTGCCAGCAGGCTAACCTTTTGGACTAGCGGGGGGGTTAACTACAATGAGCAGTTCTTC.

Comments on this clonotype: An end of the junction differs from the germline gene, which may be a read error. The CDR3: CTSRDTGGTSGYTF. CDR3 DNA: TGTACCAGCAGAGATACAGGGGGCACTAGTGGCTACACCTTC. The chain couples TRBV12-3 or TRBV12-4 to TRBJ1-2; 9 positions agree with TRBD1. CDR3 size: 14 residues.

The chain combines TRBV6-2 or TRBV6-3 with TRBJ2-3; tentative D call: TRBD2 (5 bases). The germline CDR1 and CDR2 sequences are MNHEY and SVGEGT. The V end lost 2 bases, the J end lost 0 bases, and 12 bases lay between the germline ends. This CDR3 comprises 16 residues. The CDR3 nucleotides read TGTGCCAGCAGTTACCGGGGTACTCCTAGCACAGATACGCAGTATTTT. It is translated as CASSYRGTPSTDTQYF.

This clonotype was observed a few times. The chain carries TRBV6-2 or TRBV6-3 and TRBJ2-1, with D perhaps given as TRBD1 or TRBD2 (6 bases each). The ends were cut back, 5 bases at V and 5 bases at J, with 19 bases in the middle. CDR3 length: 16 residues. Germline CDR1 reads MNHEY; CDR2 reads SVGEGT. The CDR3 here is CASSRQGGRGNNEQFF. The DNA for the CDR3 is TGTGCCAGCAGTCGCCAAGGGGGGCGAGGAAACAATGAGCAGTTCTTC.

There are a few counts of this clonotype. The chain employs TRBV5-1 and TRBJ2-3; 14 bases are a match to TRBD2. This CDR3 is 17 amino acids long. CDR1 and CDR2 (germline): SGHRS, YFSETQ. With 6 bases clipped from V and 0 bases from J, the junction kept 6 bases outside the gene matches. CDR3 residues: CASKGLAGALSTDTQYF. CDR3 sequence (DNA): TGCGCCAGCAAGGGACTAGCGGGGGCTCTTAGCACAGATACGCAGTATTTT.

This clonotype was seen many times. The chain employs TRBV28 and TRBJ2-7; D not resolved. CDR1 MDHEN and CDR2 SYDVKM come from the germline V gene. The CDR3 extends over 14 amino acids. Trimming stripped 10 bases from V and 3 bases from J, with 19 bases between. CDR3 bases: TGTGCCACCTCGGTGCAGGCCGAACGCTACGAGCAGTACTTC. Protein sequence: CATSVQAERYEQYF.

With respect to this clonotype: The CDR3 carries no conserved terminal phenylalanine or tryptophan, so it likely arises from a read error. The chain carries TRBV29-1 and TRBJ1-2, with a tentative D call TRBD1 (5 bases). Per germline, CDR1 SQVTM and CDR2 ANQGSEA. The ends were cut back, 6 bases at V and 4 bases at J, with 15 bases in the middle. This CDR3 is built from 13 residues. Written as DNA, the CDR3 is TGCAGCGTGGAGTGGGACTTTAGCTATGGCTACACCTCC. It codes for CSVEWDFSYGYTS.

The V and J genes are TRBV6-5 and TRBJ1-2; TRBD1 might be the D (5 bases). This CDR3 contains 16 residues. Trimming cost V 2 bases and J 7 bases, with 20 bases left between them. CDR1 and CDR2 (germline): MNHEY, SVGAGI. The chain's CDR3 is CASSYRPGPGGFGYTF. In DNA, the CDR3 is TGTGCCAGCAGTTACCGGCCGGGACCCGGAGGCTTTGGCTACACCTTC.

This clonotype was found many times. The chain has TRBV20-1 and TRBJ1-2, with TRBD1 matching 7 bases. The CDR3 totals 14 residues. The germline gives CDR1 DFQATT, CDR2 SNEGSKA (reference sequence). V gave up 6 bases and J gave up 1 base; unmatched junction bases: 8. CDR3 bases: TGCAGTGCCGGAGGTGGGACAGTTAACTATGGCTACACCTTC. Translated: CSAGGGTVNYGYTF.

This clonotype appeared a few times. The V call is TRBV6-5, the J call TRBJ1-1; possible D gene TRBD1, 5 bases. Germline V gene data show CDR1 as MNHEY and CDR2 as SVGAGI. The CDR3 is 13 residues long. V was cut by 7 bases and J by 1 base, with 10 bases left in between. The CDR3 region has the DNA TGTGCCAGCACCCGGGGGGGGAACACTGAAGCTTTCTTT. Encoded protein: CASTRGGNTEAFF.

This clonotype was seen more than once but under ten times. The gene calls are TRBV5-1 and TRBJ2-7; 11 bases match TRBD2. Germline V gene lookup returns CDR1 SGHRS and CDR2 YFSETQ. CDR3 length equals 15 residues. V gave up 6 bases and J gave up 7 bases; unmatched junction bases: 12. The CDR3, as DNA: TGCGCCAGCAAGACAGTCCTAGCGGGGGGTAATGAGCAGTACTTC. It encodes CASKTVLAGGNEQYF.

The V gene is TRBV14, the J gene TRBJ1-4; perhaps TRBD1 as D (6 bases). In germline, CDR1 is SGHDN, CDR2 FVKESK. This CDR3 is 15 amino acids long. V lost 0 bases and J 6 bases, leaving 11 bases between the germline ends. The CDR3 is CASSQDRGFYEKLFF. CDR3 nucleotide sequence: TGTGCCAGCAGCCAAGACAGGGGCTTTTATGAAAAACTGTTTTTT. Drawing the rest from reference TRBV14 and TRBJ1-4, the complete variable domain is EAGVTQFPSHSVIEKGQTVTLRCDPISGHDNLYWYRRVMGKEIKFLLHFVKESKQDESGMPNNRFLAERTGGTYSTLKVQPAELEDSGVYFCASSQDRGFYEKLFFGSGTQLSVL.

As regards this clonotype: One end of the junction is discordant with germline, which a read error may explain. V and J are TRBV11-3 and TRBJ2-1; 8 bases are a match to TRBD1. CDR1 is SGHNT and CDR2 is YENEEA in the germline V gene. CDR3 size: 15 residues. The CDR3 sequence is CVSSPRDRRGNEQFF. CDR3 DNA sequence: TGTGTCAGCAGCCCCAGGGACAGGAGAGGCAATGAGCAGTTCTTC.

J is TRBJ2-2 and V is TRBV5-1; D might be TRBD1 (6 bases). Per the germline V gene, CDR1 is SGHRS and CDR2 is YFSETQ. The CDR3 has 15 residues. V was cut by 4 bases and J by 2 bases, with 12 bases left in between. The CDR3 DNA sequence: TGCGCCAGCAGCGAGTTACAGGGAAACACCGGGGAGCTGTTTTTT. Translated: CASSELQGNTGELFF.

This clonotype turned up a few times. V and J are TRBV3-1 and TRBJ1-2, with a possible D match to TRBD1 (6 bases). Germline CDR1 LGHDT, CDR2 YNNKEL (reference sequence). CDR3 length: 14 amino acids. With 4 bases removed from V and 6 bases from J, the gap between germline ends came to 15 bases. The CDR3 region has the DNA TGTGCCAGCAGCCCTAAGGGGCAGGGGCATGGCTACACCTTC. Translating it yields CASSPKGQGHGYTF.